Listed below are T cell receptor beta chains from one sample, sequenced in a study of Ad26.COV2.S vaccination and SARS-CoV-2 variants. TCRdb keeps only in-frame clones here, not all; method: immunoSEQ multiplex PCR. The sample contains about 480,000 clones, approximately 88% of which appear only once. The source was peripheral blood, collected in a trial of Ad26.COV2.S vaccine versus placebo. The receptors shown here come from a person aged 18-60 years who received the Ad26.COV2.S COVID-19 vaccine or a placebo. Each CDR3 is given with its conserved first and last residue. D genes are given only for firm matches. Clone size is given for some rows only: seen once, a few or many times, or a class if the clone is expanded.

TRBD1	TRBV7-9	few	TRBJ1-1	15	CASSSWTGMNTEAFF	TGTGCCAGCAGCTCATGGACAGGGATGAACACTGAAGCTTTCTTT
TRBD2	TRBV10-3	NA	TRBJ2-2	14	CATRLAGETGELFF	TGTGCCACGCGACTAGCGGGAGAAACCGGGGAGCTGTTTTTT
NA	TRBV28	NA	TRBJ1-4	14	CASNLGANTEKLFF	TGTGCCAGCAACCTGGGGGCTAACACAGAAAAACTGTTTTTT
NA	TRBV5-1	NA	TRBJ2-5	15	CASSLAGRKEETQYF	TGCGCCAGCAGCTTGGCGGGACGGAAAGAAGAGACCCAGTACTTC
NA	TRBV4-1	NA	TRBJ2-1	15	CASSQVAGRTNEQFF	TGCGCCAGCAGCCAAGTGGCGGGAAGGACAAATGAGCAGTTCTTC
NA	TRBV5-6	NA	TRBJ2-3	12	CASSSYTDTQYF	TGTGCCAGCAGCTCATACACAGATACGCAGTATTTT
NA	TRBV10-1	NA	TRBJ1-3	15	CASSEKGRDGNTIYF	TGCGCCAGCAGTGAGAAGGGTAGAGATGGAAACACCATATATTTT
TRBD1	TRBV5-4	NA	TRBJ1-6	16	CASSPWTGVDNSPLHF	TGTGCCAGCAGCCCGTGGACAGGGGTGGATAATTCACCCCTCCACTTT
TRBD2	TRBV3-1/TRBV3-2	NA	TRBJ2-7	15	CASSQGPSGMYEQYF	TGTGCCAGCAGCCAAGGTCCTAGCGGGATGTACGAGCAGTACTTC
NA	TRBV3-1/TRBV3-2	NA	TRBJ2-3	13	CASSTLGFDTQYF	TGTGCCAGCAGTACCCTCGGATTTGATACGCAGTATTTT
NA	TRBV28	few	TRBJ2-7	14	CASSLVAVNYEQYF	TGTGCCAGCAGTTTGGTAGCGGTTAACTACGAGCAGTACTTC
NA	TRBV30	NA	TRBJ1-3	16	CAWSSLASKSGNTIYF	TGTGCCTGGAGTAGTTTGGCATCGAAGTCTGGAAACACCATATATTTT
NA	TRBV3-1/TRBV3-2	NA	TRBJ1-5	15	CASSQGTNSNQPQHF	TGTGCCAGCAGCCAAGGGACAAATAGCAATCAGCCCCAGCATTTT
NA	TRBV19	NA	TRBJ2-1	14	CASNPGLSYNEQFF	TGTGCCAGTAACCCGGGACTGTCCTACAATGAGCAGTTCTTC
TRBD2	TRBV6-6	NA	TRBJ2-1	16	CASSYRTSGSRGEQFF	TGTGCCAGCAGTTACCGGACTAGCGGGAGTAGGGGTGAGCAGTTCTTC
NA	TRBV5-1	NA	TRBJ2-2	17	CASSLAPGTRGTGELFF	TGCGCCAGCAGCTTGGCTCCAGGCACGAGGGGGACCGGGGAGCTGTTTTTT
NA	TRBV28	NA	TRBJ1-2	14	CASSLGHHNYGYTF	TGTGCCAGCAGTTTGGGGCATCACAACTATGGCTACACCTTC
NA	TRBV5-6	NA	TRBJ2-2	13	CASRPWGAGELFF	TGTGCCAGCAGACCATGGGGGGCCGGGGAGCTGTTTTTT
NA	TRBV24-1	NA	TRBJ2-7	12	CATSDVRGEQYF	TGTGCCACCAGCGACGTCCGGGGCGAGCAGTACTTC
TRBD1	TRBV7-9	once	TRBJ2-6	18	CASSPVGTGFSGANVLTF	TGTGCCAGCAGCCCAGTCGGGACAGGCTTCTCTGGGGCCAACGTCCTGACTTTC
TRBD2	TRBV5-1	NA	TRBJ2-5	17	CASSETSGGGLGETQYF	TGCGCCAGCAGCGAGACTAGCGGGGGCGGATTGGGTGAGACCCAGTACTTC
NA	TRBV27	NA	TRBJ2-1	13	CASRRQGYNEQFF	TGTGCCAGCCGTAGGCAGGGCTACAATGAGCAGTTCTTC
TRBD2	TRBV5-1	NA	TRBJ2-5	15	CASSSPLAGGETQYF	TGCGCCAGCAGCTCACCTCTAGCGGGAGGAGAGACCCAGTACTTC
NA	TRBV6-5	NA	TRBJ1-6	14	CASSSRGMNSPLHF	TGTGCCAGCAGCTCGCGGGGCATGAATTCACCCCTCCACTTT
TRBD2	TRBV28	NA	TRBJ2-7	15	CASKAGGSGSYEQYF	TGTGCCAGCAAAGCGGGGGGCTCGGGCTCCTACGAGCAGTACTTC
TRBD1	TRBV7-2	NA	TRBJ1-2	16	CASSLGLRGLGYGYTF	TGTGCCAGCAGCTTAGGTCTCAGGGGGCTTGGCTATGGCTACACCTTC
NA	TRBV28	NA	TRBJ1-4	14	CASSYNGGREKLFF	TGTGCCAGCAGTTACAATGGGGGGCGTGAAAAACTGTTTTTT
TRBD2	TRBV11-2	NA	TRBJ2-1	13	CASSSGRYNEQFF	TGTGCCAGCAGCAGCGGGAGGTACAATGAGCAGTTCTTC
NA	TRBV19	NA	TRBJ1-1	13	CASDPPGRAEAFF	TGTGCCTCCGATCCCCCAGGCAGGGCTGAAGCTTTCTTT
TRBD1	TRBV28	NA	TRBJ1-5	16	CASSFLRGLSNQPQHF	TGTGCCAGCAGTTTTTTAAGGGGGCTTTCCAATCAGCCCCAGCATTTT
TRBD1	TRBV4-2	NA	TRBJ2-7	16	CASSQGQALLSHEQYF	TGTGCCAGCAGCCAGGGACAGGCTCTTCTTTCCCACGAGCAGTACTTC
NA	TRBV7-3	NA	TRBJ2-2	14	CASRPPNRGGELFF	TGTGCCAGCAGGCCCCCTAATAGAGGCGGGGAGCTGTTTTTT
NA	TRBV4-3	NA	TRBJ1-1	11	CASSHGTEAFF	TGCGCCAGCAGCCACGGCACTGAAGCTTTCTTT
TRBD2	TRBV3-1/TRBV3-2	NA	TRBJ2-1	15	CASSHLGGFSDEQFF	TGTGCCAGCAGCCACCTCGGGGGGTTCTCGGATGAGCAGTTCTTC
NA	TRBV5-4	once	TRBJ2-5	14	CASSLGGGKETQYF	TGTGCCAGCAGCTTGGGGGGAGGCAAAGAGACCCAGTACTTC
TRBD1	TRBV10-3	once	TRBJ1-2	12	CAISGQGYGYTF	TGTGCCATCAGTGGACAGGGCTATGGCTACACCTTC
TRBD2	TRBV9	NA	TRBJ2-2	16	CASSVEAGLASGELFF	TGTGCCAGCAGCGTAGAAGCGGGACTAGCGTCCGGGGAGCTGTTTTTT
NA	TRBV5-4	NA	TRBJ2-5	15	CASRGAGGFQETQYF	TGTGCCAGCAGGGGGGCTGGCGGATTCCAAGAGACCCAGTACTTC
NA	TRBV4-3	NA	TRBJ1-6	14	CASSQLSGNSPLHF	TGCGCCAGCAGCCAATTAAGTGGTAATTCACCCCTCCACTTT
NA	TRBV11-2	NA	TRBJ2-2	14	CASTPSGVPGELFF	TGTGCCAGCACCCCGTCTGGGGTTCCCGGGGAGCTGTTTTTT
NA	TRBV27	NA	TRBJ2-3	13	CASSRLPTDTQYF	TGTGCCAGCAGTAGACTACCCACAGATACGCAGTATTTT
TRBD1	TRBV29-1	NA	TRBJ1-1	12	CSVRRQGSGAFF	TGCAGCGTTAGGAGACAGGGGTCCGGCGCTTTCTTT
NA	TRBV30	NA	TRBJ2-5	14	CAWSRPGGQETQYF	TGTGCCTGGAGCCGACCCGGGGGTCAAGAGACCCAGTACTTC
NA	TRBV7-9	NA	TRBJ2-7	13	CASSSQGLNEQYF	TGTGCCAGCAGCTCTCAGGGTTTAAACGAGCAGTACTTC
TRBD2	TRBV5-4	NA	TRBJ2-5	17	CASSLGNGLAGRETQYF	TGTGCCAGCAGCTTGGGTAATGGACTAGCGGGACGGGAGACCCAGTACTTC
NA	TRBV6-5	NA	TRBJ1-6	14	CASSYSGPVSALHF	TGTGCCAGCAGTTACTCGGGGCCTGTTTCGGCCCTCCACTTT
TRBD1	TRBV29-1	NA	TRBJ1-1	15	CSAPATGVLGTEAFF	TGCAGCGCCCCCGCGACAGGGGTGTTGGGCACTGAAGCTTTCTTT
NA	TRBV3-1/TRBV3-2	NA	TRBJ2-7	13	CASSQDRNNEQYF	TGTGCCAGCAGCCAGGACCGCAACAACGAGCAGTACTTC
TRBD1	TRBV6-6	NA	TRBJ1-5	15	CASSRIGQGNQPQHF	TGTGCCAGCAGCCGGATTGGACAGGGCAACCAGCCCCAGCATTTT
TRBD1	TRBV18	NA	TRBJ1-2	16	CASSPSAGQGVYGYTF	TGTGCCAGCTCACCCTCAGCGGGACAGGGGGTTTATGGCTACACCTTC
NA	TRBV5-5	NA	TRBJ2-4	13	CASSFQGWDIQYF	TGTGCCAGCAGCTTTCAGGGGTGGGACATTCAGTACTTC
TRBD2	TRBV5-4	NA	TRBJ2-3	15	CASSSAEAGGDTQYF	TGTGCCAGCAGCTCGGCGGAAGCGGGAGGAGATACGCAGTATTTT
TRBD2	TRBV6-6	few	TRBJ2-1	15	CASSGTSGSYDYEFF	TGTGCCAGCAGTGGGACTAGCGGGAGTTATGACTACGAGTTCTTC
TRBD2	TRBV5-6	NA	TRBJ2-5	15	CASSLKLAGKETQYF	TGTGCCAGCAGCTTGAAGCTAGCGGGAAAAGAGACCCAGTACTTC
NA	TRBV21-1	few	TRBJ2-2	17	CASSKRASGRNTGELFF	TGTGCCAGCAGCAAGAGGGCTAGCGGGAGGAACACCGGGGAGCTGTTTTTT